Below, 28 T cell receptor beta chains from the same sample are listed, as sequenced in a study of shared clonotypes between healthy human individuals. Only in-frame clones appear in the TCRdb table, and some are missing; sequencing was by immunoSEQ multiplex PCR. The sample has about 2 million clones; roughly 94% are singletons. The sample comprised naive CD4+ T cells sorted from blood. Subset described: CD45RA+ positively selected. Source of these receptors: a man aged 18 to 29 in good health.

This clone was picked up one time. The chain links TRBV6-5 to TRBJ1-4, with 10 bases identical to TRBD1. The CDR3 totals 15 residues. V shed 6 bases, J shed 4 bases, and the junction held 5 bases outside the gene matches. Germline V gene sequence: CDR1 MNHEY, CDR2 SVGAGI. CDR3 region: CASSHGTGDNEKLFF. The DNA of the CDR3 is TGTGCCAGCAGCCATGGGACAGGGGATAATGAAAAACTGTTTTTT.

The chain carries TRBV11-2 and TRBJ1-1, with D possibly TRBD1 on 5 matching bases. This CDR3 is 13 amino acids long. Per germline, CDR1 SGHAT and CDR2 FQNNGV. Trimming stripped 4 bases from V and 5 bases from J, with 11 bases between. The CDR3 DNA reads as TGTGCCAGCAGCTCAAACAAGGGGACTGAAGCTTTCTTT. Protein product: CASSSNKGTEAFF.

The CDR3 bases are TGCGCCAGCAGCCCAAGCGGGAGAACAGATACGCAGTATTTT. It specifies CASSPSGRTDTQYF. The chain uses TRBV5-1 and TRBJ2-3; 8 positions match TRBD2. This CDR3 comprises 14 residues. Germline CDR1 is SGHRS and CDR2 is YFSETQ. Trimming took 4 bases from V and 3 from J; bases not matched to a gene: 4.

V usage is TRBV25-1 and J usage is TRBJ1-2; no firm D call. In germline, CDR1 is MGHDK, CDR2 SYGVNS. The V and J ends lost 2 bases and 4 bases respectively, with 11 bases between them. CDR3 length: 14 amino acids. The CDR3 bases are TGTGCCAGCAGTGAACCCCACAGCCGCTATGGCTACACCTTC. Protein product: CASSEPHSRYGYTF.

The rearrangement links TRBV10-1 to TRBJ2-4, with TRBD2 matching 8 bases. The germline V gene encodes CDR1 WNHNN and CDR2 SYGVQD (reference sequence). Trimming removed 0 bases from V and 5 bases from J; junction bases left unmatched: 0. The CDR3 runs 14 residues. The CDR3 loop is CASSESGLENIQYF. The CDR3 DNA is TGCGCCAGCAGTGAGTCGGGACTAGAAAACATTCAGTACTTC.

This chain uses TRBV6-6 with TRBJ1-3; D not certain. The CDR3 covers 16 residues. Germline CDR1 reads MNHNY; CDR2 reads SVGAGI (reference sequence). V lost 0 bases, J lost 0 bases, and 9 bases lay in between. Written as DNA, the CDR3 is TGTGCCAGCAGTTACTCGGGCCCAACCTCTGGAAACACCATATATTTT. It is translated as CASSYSGPTSGNTIYF.

V gene TRBV5-1 combines with J gene TRBJ2-5; tentatively, D is TRBD2 (5 bases). The CDR3 length is 14 residues. Trimming removed 4 bases at V and 5 bases at J, with 15 bases between. In germline, CDR1 is SGHRS, CDR2 YFSETQ. The DNA for the CDR3 is TGCGCCAGCAGCCGCCGGGGAGATGACGAGACCCAGTACTTC. Protein sequence: CASSRRGDDETQYF.

This sequence joins TRBV11-2 and TRBJ1-1, with D hard to call. The germline V gene encodes CDR1 SGHAT and CDR2 FQNNGV. The CDR3 covers 13 residues. Trimming removed 2 bases at V and 4 bases at J, with 8 bases between. The CDR3 DNA is TGTGCCAGCAGCTTACGGATGGGCACTGAAGCTTTCTTT. This encodes CASSLRMGTEAFF.

CDR3 sequence (DNA): TGTGCCAGCAGCTACCCCGGGACAGGGGGCCACACGAACACTGAAGCTTTCTTT. Amino acid sequence: CASSYPGTGGHTNTEAFF. This sequence joins TRBV5-4 and TRBJ1-1; 12 bases agree with TRBD1. The CDR3 has 18 residues. V shed 3 bases, J shed 1 base, and the junction held 10 bases outside the gene matches. From germline, CDR1 is SGHNT and CDR2 YYREEE (reference sequence).

V is TRBV27 and J is TRBJ2-7; D unclear. The length of the CDR3 is 14 residues. Trimming stripped 0 bases from V and 4 bases from J, with 10 bases between. Germline V gene lookup returns CDR1 MNHEY and CDR2 SMNVEV (reference sequence). CDR3 sequence (DNA): TGTGCCAGCAGTTTATCGGGCGGAATTTACGAGCAGTACTTC. This gives the protein CASSLSGGIYEQYF.

Concerning this clone: A much larger clonotype is one base distant, so this may be a read error. This chain joins TRBV4-1 and TRBJ1-4; D gene ambiguous. Germline lookup yields CDR1 MGHRA and CDR2 YSYEKL. This CDR3 is built from 15 residues. The CDR3 protein is CASSLNRWTNEKLSF. The CDR3 region has the DNA TGCGCCAGCAGCTTGAACCGGTGGACTAATGAAAAACTGTCTTTT.

This chain uses TRBV11-2 with TRBJ2-5; TRBD2 matches 8 bases. V lost 1 base and J lost 4; bases outside the gene matches: 5. The CDR3 has 15 amino acids. Per germline, CDR1 SGHAT and CDR2 FQNNGV. The CDR3 sequence is CASSLVTGGIETQYF. The CDR3 DNA reads as TGTGCCAGCAGCTTAGTTACGGGAGGGATAGAGACCCAGTACTTC.

This chain uses TRBV18 with TRBJ1-1; D unresolved. V was pared by 3 bases and J by 2 bases, with 10 bases between. CDR1 KGHSH and CDR2 LQKENI come from the germline V gene. There are 14 residues in the CDR3. The CDR3 sequence is CASSPDQANTEAFF. CDR3 DNA: TGTGCCAGCTCACCGGATCAGGCCAACACTGAAGCTTTCTTT.

Worth noting for this clone: Within the sample, other DNA sequences also encode this same CDR3. The chain employs TRBV2 and TRBJ2-1; 7 bases align to TRBD1. This CDR3 has 16 residues. Germline V gene lookup returns CDR1 SNHLY and CDR2 FYNNEI. Trimming cost V 2 bases and J 1 base; bases outside gene matches: 5. The CDR3 coding sequence is TGTGCCAGCAGTGAACCGGCAGGGGGATCCTACAATGAGCAGTTCTTC. Protein: CASSEPAGGSYNEQFF.

The gene calls are TRBV30 and TRBJ1-2; 8 bases fit TRBD1. Germline-derived CDR1 and CDR2 are GTSNPN and SVGIG (reference sequence). The CDR3 sequence is 18 residues long. With V trimmed by 4 bases and J by 3 bases, 19 bases remained unmatched. The CDR3 DNA is TGTGCCTGGACCCTGGGGACAGGTATTAGCCCGAATCACTATGGCTACACCTTC. Its protein product is CAWTLGTGISPNHYGYTF.

This clone has only one observation. The chain combines TRBV10-3 with TRBJ2-1; D is unclear. Germline assignment: CDR1 ENHRY and CDR2 SYGVKD. The CDR3 contains 12 residues. V lost 5 bases and J lost 9, with 11 bases in between. In nucleotides, the CDR3 is TGTGCCATCAGTTCCCCCTTTTCTGAGCAGTTCTTC. The encoded protein is CAISSPFSEQFF.

This sequence joins TRBV5-4 and TRBJ1-2; 9 bases fit TRBD1. CDR3 length: 15 amino acids. V shed 4 bases and J 8 bases; nucleotides not matched to a gene: 12. The germline CDR1 and CDR2 sequences are SGHNT and YYREEE (reference sequence). For the CDR3, the DNA is TGTGCCAGCAGCAATCCGGGACAGGGAATAGGAGGCTACACCTTC. Translating gives CASSNPGQGIGGYTF.

J is TRBJ2-2 and V is TRBV5-1; TRBD1 is a possible D gene (6 bases). The CDR3 loop spans 14 amino acids. Germline values: CDR1 SGHRS, CDR2 YFSETQ. Trimming shortened V by 1 base and J by 5 bases, and 9 bases separated the two germline ends. CDR3 sequence: CASSLRQETGELFF. The CDR3, as DNA: TGCGCCAGCAGCTTGAGACAGGAGACCGGGGAGCTGTTTTTT.

V and J are TRBV5-8 and TRBJ2-7; D is ambiguous. CDR1 is SGHTS and CDR2 is YDEGEE in the germline V gene. Trimming took off 0 bases at V and 4 bases at J, with 2 bases between the two ends. The CDR3 covers 11 residues. Here the CDR3 reads CASSLVYEQYF. DNA of the CDR3: TGTGCCAGCAGCTTGGTTTACGAGCAGTACTTC.

The chain carries TRBV5-1 and TRBJ1-1; D unclear. CDR3 length: 16 residues. Trimming removed 2 bases at V and 0 bases at J, with 14 bases between. Germline lookup yields CDR1 SGHRS and CDR2 YFSETQ. The CDR3 is CASSFAPGSMNTEAFF. The CDR3 bases are TGCGCCAGCAGCTTTGCTCCAGGCAGCATGAACACTGAAGCTTTCTTT.

This sequence joins TRBV6-1 and TRBJ1-4; D perhaps matches TRBD1 (6 bases). This CDR3 spans 14 amino acids. Trimming cost V 2 bases and J 7 bases, with 11 bases left between them. Germline CDR1 is MNHNS and CDR2 is SASEGT. The CDR3 nucleotides are TGTGCCAGCAGTGAAAAAGGGGGGATTGAAAAACTGTTTTTT. Translating gives CASSEKGGIEKLFF.

The rearrangement joins TRBV27 to TRBJ1-6; 8 nucleotides match TRBD1. The CDR3 is 16 residues long. Germline trimming cut 9 bases from V and 0 bases from J; bases unmatched to any gene: 7. Germline V gene data show CDR1 as MNHEY and CDR2 as SMNVEV (reference sequence). Written as DNA, the CDR3 is TGTGCCAGTTCGACAGGGGAAGGCTCCTATAATTCACCCCTCCACTTT. Translating gives CASSTGEGSYNSPLHF.

The rearrangement links TRBV4-3 to TRBJ2-6; D perhaps matches TRBD1 (6 bases). Germline V lookup: CDR1 LGHNA, CDR2 YSLEER. The germline V and J ends were trimmed by 6 bases and 2 bases, with 17 bases remaining between them. This CDR3 comprises 17 residues. CDR3 coding DNA: TGCGCCAGCAGTCGCCTTCTACAGGGCACTGGGGCCAACGTCCTGACTTTC. The encoded protein is CASSRLLQGTGANVLTF.

A remark on this clone: One base away lies a much larger clone, so this may be a sequencing read error. Other DNA sequences from this sample encode an identical CDR3 as well. The V and J genes are TRBV5-6 and TRBJ1-5; D perhaps matches TRBD1 (6 bases). The CDR3 is made up of 14 amino acids. The ends were cut back, 2 bases at V and 1 base at J, with 7 bases in the middle. CDR1 is SGHDT and CDR2 is YYEEEE in the germline V gene. The chain's CDR3 is CASSLGQSNQPQHF. The CDR3 nucleotides are TGTGCCAGCAGCTTAGGACAGAGCAATCAGCCCCAGCATTTT.

The CDR3 here is CASSTASRQTNYGYTF. CDR3 DNA: TGTGCCAGTAGCACCGCCAGTAGACAGACTAACTATGGCTACACCTTC. This chain connects TRBV19 to TRBJ1-2, with D maybe TRBD1 (5 bases). The CDR3 covers 16 residues. Germline assignment: CDR1 LNHDA and CDR2 SQIVND (reference sequence). The germline V and J ends were trimmed by 6 bases and 0 bases, with 17 bases remaining between them.

This chain connects TRBV6-1 to TRBJ2-3; 9 bases agree with TRBD2. The V segment lost 8 bases and the J segment 1 base; nucleotides outside the gene matches: 7. There are 15 residues in the CDR3. Germline V gives CDR1 MNHNS, CDR2 SASEGT. CDR3 DNA sequence: TGTGCCAGCCTCCCTTTAGCGGGAGGCACAGATACGCAGTATTTT. Translation gives CASLPLAGGTDTQYF.

V usage is TRBV7-2 and J usage is TRBJ2-3; D not resolved. Trimming removed 1 base at V and 8 bases at J, with 7 bases between. The CDR3 length is 12 residues. Per the germline V gene, CDR1 is SGHTA and CDR2 is FQGNSA. In nucleotides, the CDR3 is TGTGCCAGCAGCTTAGACTACGCTACGCAGTATTTT. Amino acid sequence: CASSLDYATQYF. Together with reference TRBV7-2 and TRBJ2-3, the CDR3 gives the full variable domain: GAGVSQSPSNKVTEKGKDVELRCDPISGHTALYWYRQSLGQGLEFLIYFQGNSAPDKSGLPSDRFSAERTGGSVSTLTIQRTQQEDSAVYLCASSLDYATQYFGPGTRLTVL.

The chain recombines TRBV4-1 with TRBJ1-4, with 10 bases lining up with TRBD1. The CDR3 sequence is 19 residues long. The germline V gene has CDR1 MGHRA and CDR2 YSYEKL. The trim removed 1 base at V and 0 bases at J, leaving 8 bases unmatched. CDR3 coding DNA: TGCGCCAGCAGCCAAGGGTACGGGACAGGGGCTGCAACTAATGAAAAACTGTTTTTT. This translates into CASSQGYGTGAATNEKLFF.